This passage covers 21 T cell receptor beta chains from one sample sequenced in a study of T cells in localized non-small cell lung cancer. Assay: immunoSEQ multiplex PCR; the TCRdb copy retains only in-frame clones and omits some. The sample has about 2,000 clones; roughly a sixth are singletons. Sequenced here: lung tumor tissue, sampled before any cancer treatment. Every receptor here comes from a female donor of 60 years or more with stage I squamous cell lung carcinoma.

This clone was recorded a few times. The chain combines TRBV30 with TRBJ2-1, with D perhaps matching TRBD1 (6 bases). Germline CDR1 is GTSNPN and CDR2 is SVGIG (reference sequence). The CDR3 has 13 amino acids. V lost 3 bases and J 6 bases, leaving 12 bases between the germline ends. The CDR3 bases are TGTGCCTGGAGGGGGGCTGGGGTCAATGAGCAGTTCTTC. It is translated as CAWRGAGVNEQFF.

This clone was counted a few times. The V call is TRBV11-3, the J call TRBJ2-6, with no clear D. The CDR3 has 14 amino acids. Germline V gene sequence: CDR1 SGHNT, CDR2 YENEEA. V lost 5 bases and J lost 0, with 5 bases in between. CDR3 amino acids: CASSPSSGANVLTF. The CDR3 DNA follows: TGTGCCAGCAGCCCGAGCTCTGGGGCCAACGTCCTGACTTTC.

In this sample, this clone is medium-sized (0.01 to 0.1%). The CDR3 is CASSQLSGESGNTIYF. Here the CDR3 DNA reads TGCGCCAGCAGCCAATTGTCTGGGGAAAGTGGAAACACCATATATTTT. The rearrangement uses TRBV4-1 and TRBJ1-3, with D unresolved. From germline, CDR1 is MGHRA and CDR2 YSYEKL. The CDR3 is 16 amino acids. The ends were cut back, 2 bases at V and 3 bases at J, with 14 bases in the middle.

V and J are TRBV6-8 and TRBJ1-5; D is ambiguous. CDR1 and CDR2 (germline): MNHGY, SAAAGT. The CDR3 extends over 14 amino acids. V lost 8 bases to trimming and J lost 0 bases, with 11 bases between them. Here the CDR3 DNA reads TGTGCCAGCTACCGGCCCTATAGCAATCAGCCCCAGCATTTT. It encodes CASYRPYSNQPQHF.

This clone is categorized as medium-sized (0.01 to 0.1%). The chain recombines TRBV6-8 with TRBJ1-2; TRBD1 aligns across 9 bases. CDR1 is MNHGY and CDR2 is SAAAGT in the germline V gene. This CDR3 contains 17 residues. Trimming cost V 5 bases and J 8 bases; bases outside gene matches: 18. The CDR3 protein is CASSGSIGAGQGGGYTF. CDR3 DNA sequence: TGTGCCAGCAGTGGGAGTATCGGGGCGGGACAGGGTGGCGGCTACACCTTC.

In its sample, this clone ranks as medium-sized. This chain uses TRBV6-1 with TRBJ1-5; 7 bases are a match to TRBD1. Germline CDR1 MNHNS, CDR2 SASEGT. V dropped 1 base and J dropped 6; count of bases not matched to a gene: 3. CDR3 length: 14 amino acids. For the CDR3, the DNA is TGTGCCAGCAGTGAAGGAGGGGGCCCTCAGCCCCAGCATTTT. It is translated as CASSEGGGPQPQHF.

CDR3: CSVADSGTGYEQYF. The CDR3 DNA reads TGCAGCGTGGCGGACTCAGGAACGGGCTACGAGCAGTACTTC. The rearrangement uses TRBV29-1 and TRBJ2-7, with D perhaps TRBD2 (5 bases). CDR3 size: 14 residues. Germline assignment: CDR1 SQVTM and CDR2 ANQGSEA. The V gene lost 6 bases and the J gene lost 3 bases, with 18 bases spanning the gap.

Only a few counts were recorded for this clone. DNA of the CDR3: TGTGCCAGTAGTCCCTTGATCGGGGAGAGGCACAATGAGCAGTTCTTC. This encodes CASSPLIGERHNEQFF. The J gene is TRBJ2-1, the V gene TRBV19; a weak D match, TRBD2 (5 bases). This CDR3 has 16 residues. The V end was cut by 5 bases, the J end by 5 bases, with 19 bases between. CDR1 is LNHDA, CDR2 SQIVND, per germline (reference sequence).

This clone is large in the sample. The V call is TRBV25-1, the J call TRBJ1-2; possible D gene TRBD1, 5 bases. The germline CDR1 and CDR2 sequences are MGHDK and SYGVNS. Trimming left V 3 bases short and J 0 bases short, with 8 bases between. CDR3 size: 14 residues. This CDR3 reads CASSEQGANYGYTF. CDR3 coding DNA: TGTGCCAGCAGTGAGCAGGGAGCTAACTATGGCTACACCTTC.

In this sample, this clone turned up a few times. This sequence joins TRBV9 and TRBJ2-6; D is unclear. Per germline, CDR1 SGDLS and CDR2 YYNGEE. V lost 0 bases, J lost 1 base, and 2 bases lay in between. CDR3 length: 14 residues. The CDR3 is CASSVGSGANVLTF. In nucleotides, the CDR3 is TGTGCCAGCAGCGTAGGATCTGGGGCCAACGTCCTGACTTTC.

This clone was seen a few times. The chain uses TRBV11-3 and TRBJ2-6; D unresolved. V gave up 5 bases and J gave up 0 bases, with 11 bases separating them. The V gene's germline CDR1 is SGHNT and CDR2 YENEEA. The CDR3 has 16 residues. The CDR3 bases are TGTGCCAGCAGCATCCCGATACTCTCTGGGGCCAACGTCCTGACTTTC. Protein sequence: CASSIPILSGANVLTF.

The V gene is TRBV18, the J gene TRBJ2-3; 10 bases align to TRBD2. The CDR3 length is 19 residues. Trimming at V came to 3 bases and at J to 2 bases, leaving 14 bases not matched to a gene. CDR1 is KGHSH, CDR2 LQKENI, per germline. CDR3 region: CASSPRLASGRGDTDTQYF. The CDR3 DNA follows: TGTGCCAGCTCACCCCGCCTGGCTAGCGGGAGAGGGGACACAGATACGCAGTATTTT.

The gene calls are TRBV28 and TRBJ1-2, with D possibly TRBD1 on 5 matching bases. The CDR3 consists of 16 residues. The V gene's germline CDR1 is MDHEN and CDR2 SYDVKM. Trimming took off 1 base at V and 4 bases at J, with 16 bases between the two ends. CDR3 in DNA: TGTGCCAGCAGTTTATTACGGGACCTCATTCTCTATGGCTACACCTTC. This translates into CASSLLRDLILYGYTF.

This clone was picked up a small number of times. The rearrangement joins TRBV11-3 to TRBJ1-4, with D perhaps TRBD1 (5 bases). Germline V gene data show CDR1 as SGHNT and CDR2 as YENEEA. Trimming cost V 5 bases and J 5 bases, with 15 bases left between them. CDR3 size: 15 residues. For the CDR3, the DNA is TGTGCCAGCAGCCCCTGGGCAGGGCTAAATGAAAAACTGTTTTTT. This codes for CASSPWAGLNEKLFF.

The chain uses TRBV19 and TRBJ1-4; no clear D. Germline loops: CDR1 LNHDA, CDR2 SQIVND (reference sequence). This CDR3 region has 16 residues. Trimming stripped 5 bases from V and 2 bases from J, with 15 bases between. This CDR3 is CASSPQPSFTNEKLFF. CDR3 nucleotides: TGTGCCAGTAGTCCGCAACCGTCCTTCACTAATGAAAAACTGTTTTTT.

This clone was counted only a few times. The DNA of the CDR3 is TGTGCCAGCAGTTACTCCGGACAGGGCCTTCGTCGCGGCTACACCTTC. The encoded protein is CASSYSGQGLRRGYTF. This chain links TRBV6-8 with TRBJ1-2; 8 nucleotides line up with TRBD1. The J segment lost 8 bases and the V segment lost 0 bases, leaving 11 bases of the junction unmatched. From germline, CDR1 is MNHGY and CDR2 SAAAGT. CDR3 length equals 16 residues.

This clone was seen a few times. The V gene is TRBV9, the J gene TRBJ1-2; TRBD1 agrees at 7 bases. The trim removed 0 bases at V and 5 bases at J, leaving 4 bases unmatched. The CDR3 runs to 14 residues. Germline V gene lookup returns CDR1 SGDLS and CDR2 YYNGEE. The CDR3 region has the DNA TGTGCCAGCAGCGTAGACGACAGGGCGTATGGCTACACCTTC. It specifies CASSVDDRAYGYTF.

The chain combines TRBV18 with TRBJ2-7; D is unclear. The V and J ends lost 3 bases and 3 bases respectively, with 9 bases between them. There are 13 residues in the CDR3. Per germline, CDR1 KGHSH and CDR2 LQKENI. The CDR3 here is CASSPGMGYEQYF. The CDR3 DNA sequence: TGTGCCAGCTCACCCGGTATGGGCTACGAGCAGTACTTC.

This clone was seen only a few times. The V call is TRBV28, the J call TRBJ2-1; no definite D call. V was cut by 7 bases and J by 15 bases, with 19 bases left in between. The CDR3 length is 12 residues. Germline V gene sequence: CDR1 MDHEN, CDR2 SYDVKM. CDR3 in amino acids: CASNQRPEYLFF. Here the CDR3 DNA reads TGTGCCAGCAACCAACGCCCGGAGTACTTGTTCTTC.

This clone has just a few counts. This rearrangement joins TRBV11-3 to TRBJ2-1, with 11 bases matching TRBD2. The germline V gene has CDR1 SGHNT and CDR2 YENEEA. This CDR3 has 17 amino acids. V lost 4 bases and J lost 0; bases outside the gene matches: 5. DNA of the CDR3: TGTGCCAGCAGCTCCCGGACTAGCGGGTACTCCTACAATGAGCAGTTCTTC. Translated: CASSSRTSGYSYNEQFF.

This clone is medium-sized by share. The rearrangement joins TRBV6-8 to TRBJ1-5, with D hard to call. This CDR3 spans 15 amino acids. CDR1 is MNHGY and CDR2 is SAAAGT in the germline V gene. The V end was cut by 6 bases, the J end by 0 bases, with 12 bases between. CDR3 nucleotides: TGTGCCAGCAGCCGTAACAACCTTAGCAATCAGCCCCAGCATTTT. This encodes CASSRNNLSNQPQHF.